The subject of this entry is one T cell receptor (beta chain). The antigen remains unidentified. This specimen belongs to a study of cytomegalovirus exposure and HLA in healthy donors. Findings and limits, study-wide: First-cohort TCR clusters tended to co-occur in the roughly 130 validation repertoires, a later analysis found.

Trimming removed 1 base from V and 8 bases from J, with 9 bases in between. The CDR3 runs to 13 residues. In germline, CDR1 is LNHDA, CDR2 SQIVND (reference sequence). Sequencing was performed with immunoSEQ multiplex PCR; in TCRdb, only in-frame clones are kept and a portion is missing. This sample yields some 150,000 clones, of which roughly 87% are seen a single time; 4.5% to 5.5% belongs to the top ten. The sequencing input was PBMCs. The clonotype was recovered from a man between 18 and 35 years old in good health and CMV-seropositive. This chain connects TRBV19 to TRBJ2-1; D is possibly TRBD1 (5 bases). The CDR3 spells CASSIVSGYEQFF. The CDR3 DNA reads TGTGCCAGTAGTATAGTGTCAGGGTATGAGCAGTTCTTC.